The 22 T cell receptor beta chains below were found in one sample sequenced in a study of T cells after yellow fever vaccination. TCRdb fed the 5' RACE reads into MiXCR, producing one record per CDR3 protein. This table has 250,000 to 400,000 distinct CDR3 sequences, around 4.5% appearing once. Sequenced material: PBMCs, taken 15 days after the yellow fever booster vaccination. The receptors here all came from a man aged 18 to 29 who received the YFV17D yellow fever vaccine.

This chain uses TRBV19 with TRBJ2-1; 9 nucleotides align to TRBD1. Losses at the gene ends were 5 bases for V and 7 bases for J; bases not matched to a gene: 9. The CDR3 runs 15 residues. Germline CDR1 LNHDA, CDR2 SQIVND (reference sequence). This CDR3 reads CASSPRGGTGNEQFF. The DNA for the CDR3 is TGTGCCAGTAGTCCGCGTGGCGGGACAGGGAATGAGCAGTTCTTC. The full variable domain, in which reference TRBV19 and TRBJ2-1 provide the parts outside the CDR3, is DGGITQSPKYLFRKEGQNVTLSCEQNLNHDAMYWYRQDPGQGLRLIYYSQIVNDFQKGDIAEGYSVSREKKESFPLTVTSAQKNPTAFYLCASSPRGGTGNEQFFGPGTRLTVL.

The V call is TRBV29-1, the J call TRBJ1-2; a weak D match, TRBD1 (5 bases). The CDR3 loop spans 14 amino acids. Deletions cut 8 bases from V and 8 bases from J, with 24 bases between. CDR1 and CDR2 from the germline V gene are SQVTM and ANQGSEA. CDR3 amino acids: CSPWDPRSLRGYTF. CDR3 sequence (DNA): TGCAGCCCGTGGGACCCTAGGTCGCTTAGAGGCTACACCTTC.

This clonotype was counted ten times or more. CDR3 loop: CASSLGQGGVTEAFF. CDR3 nucleotide sequence: TGTGCCAGCAGTTTGGGGCAAGGGGGCGTCACTGAAGCTTTCTTT. The chain has TRBV12-3 or TRBV12-4 and TRBJ1-1, with 7 bases identical to TRBD1. The CDR3 sequence is 15 residues long. The junction had 8 bases not matched to a gene; V was cut back by 3 bases and J by 4 bases.

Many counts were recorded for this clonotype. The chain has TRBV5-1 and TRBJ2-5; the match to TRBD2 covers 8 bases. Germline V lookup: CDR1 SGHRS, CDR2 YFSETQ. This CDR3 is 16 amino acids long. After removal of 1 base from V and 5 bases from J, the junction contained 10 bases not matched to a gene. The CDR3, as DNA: TGCGCCAGCAGCTTGTTTCCAGCGGGGGCCGGGGAGACCCAGTACTTC. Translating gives CASSLFPAGAGETQYF.

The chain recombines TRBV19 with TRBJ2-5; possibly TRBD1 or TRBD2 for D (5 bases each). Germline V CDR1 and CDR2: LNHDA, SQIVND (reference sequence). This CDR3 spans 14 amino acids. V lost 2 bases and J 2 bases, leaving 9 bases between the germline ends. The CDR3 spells CASSIPGLQETQYF. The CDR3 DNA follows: TGTGCCAGTAGTATACCGGGGCTGCAAGAGACCCAGTACTTC. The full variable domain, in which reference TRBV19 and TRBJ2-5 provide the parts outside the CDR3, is DGGITQSPKYLFRKEGQNVTLSCEQNLNHDAMYWYRQDPGQGLRLIYYSQIVNDFQKGDIAEGYSVSREKKESFPLTVTSAQKNPTAFYLCASSIPGLQETQYFGPGTRLLVL.

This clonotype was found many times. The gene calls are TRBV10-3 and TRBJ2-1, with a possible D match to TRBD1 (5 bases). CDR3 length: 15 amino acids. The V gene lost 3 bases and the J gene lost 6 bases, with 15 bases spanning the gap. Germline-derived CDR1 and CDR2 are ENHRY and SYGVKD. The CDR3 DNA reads TGTGCCATCAGTGAAGGGGATTTAACGGGCAATGAGCAGTTCTTC. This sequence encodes CAISEGDLTGNEQFF.

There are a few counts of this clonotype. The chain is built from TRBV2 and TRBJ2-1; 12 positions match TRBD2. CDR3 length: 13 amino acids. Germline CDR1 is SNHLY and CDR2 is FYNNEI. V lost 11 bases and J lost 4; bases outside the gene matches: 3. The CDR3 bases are TGTGCCTTACTAGCGGGGGGTTACAATGAGCAGTTCTTC. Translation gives CALLAGGYNEQFF.

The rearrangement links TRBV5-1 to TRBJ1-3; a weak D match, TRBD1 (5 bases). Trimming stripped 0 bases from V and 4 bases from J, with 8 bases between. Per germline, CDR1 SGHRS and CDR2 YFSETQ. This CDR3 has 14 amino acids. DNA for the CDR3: TGCGCCAGCAGCTTGGTCCAGGGAGGAAACACCATATATTTT. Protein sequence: CASSLVQGGNTIYF. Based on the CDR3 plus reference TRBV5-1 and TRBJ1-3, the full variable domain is KAGVTQTPRYLIKTRGQQVTLSCSPISGHRSVSWYQQTPGQGLQFLFEYFSETQRNKGNFPGRFSGRQFSNSRSEMNVSTLELGDSALYLCASSLVQGGNTIYFGEGSWLTVV.

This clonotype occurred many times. The CDR3 nucleotides read TGTGCCAGCAGTTACTCTGGGAATGGGGCCAACGTCCTGACTTTC. Protein sequence: CASSYSGNGANVLTF. This chain connects TRBV6-5 to TRBJ2-6; D ambiguous. V gave up 0 bases and J gave up 3 bases, with 6 bases separating them. Germline V CDR1 and CDR2: MNHEY, SVGAGI. This CDR3 region has 15 residues.

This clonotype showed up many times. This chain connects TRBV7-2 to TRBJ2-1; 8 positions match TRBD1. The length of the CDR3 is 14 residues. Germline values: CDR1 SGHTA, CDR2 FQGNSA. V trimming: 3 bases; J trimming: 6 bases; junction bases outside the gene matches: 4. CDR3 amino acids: CASSLDQGANEQFF. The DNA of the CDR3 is TGTGCCAGCAGCTTGGACCAGGGGGCCAATGAGCAGTTCTTC. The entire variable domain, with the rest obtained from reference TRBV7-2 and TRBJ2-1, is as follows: GAGVSQSPSNKVTEKGKDVELRCDPISGHTALYWYRQSLGQGLEFLIYFQGNSAPDKSGLPSDRFSAERTGGSVSTLTIQRTQQEDSAVYLCASSLDQGANEQFFGPGTRLTVL.

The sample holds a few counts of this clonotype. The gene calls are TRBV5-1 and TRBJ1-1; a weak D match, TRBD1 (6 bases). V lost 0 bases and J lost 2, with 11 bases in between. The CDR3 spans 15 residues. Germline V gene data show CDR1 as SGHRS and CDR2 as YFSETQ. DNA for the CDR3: TGCGCCAGCAGCTTGGATTCGGGGGCAAACACTGAAGCTTTCTTT. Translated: CASSLDSGANTEAFF.

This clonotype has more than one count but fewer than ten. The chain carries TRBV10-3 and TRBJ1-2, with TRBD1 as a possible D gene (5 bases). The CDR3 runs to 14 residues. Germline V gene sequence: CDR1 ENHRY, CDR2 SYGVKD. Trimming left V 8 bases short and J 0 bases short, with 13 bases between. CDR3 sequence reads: CAIPATETNYGYTF. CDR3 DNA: TGTGCCATCCCGGCGACAGAAACTAACTATGGCTACACCTTC.

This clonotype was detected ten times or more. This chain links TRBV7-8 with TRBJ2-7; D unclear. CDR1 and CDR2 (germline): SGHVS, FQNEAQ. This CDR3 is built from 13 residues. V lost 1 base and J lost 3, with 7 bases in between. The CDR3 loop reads CASSLVHLYEQYV. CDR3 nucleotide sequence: TGTGCCAGCAGCTTAGTTCACCTCTACGAGCAGTACGTC.

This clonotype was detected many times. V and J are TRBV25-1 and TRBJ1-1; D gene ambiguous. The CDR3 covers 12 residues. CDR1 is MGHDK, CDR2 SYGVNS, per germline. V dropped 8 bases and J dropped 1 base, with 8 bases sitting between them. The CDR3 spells CASGRQNTEAFF. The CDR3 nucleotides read TGTGCCAGCGGGCGACAGAACACTGAAGCTTTCTTT.

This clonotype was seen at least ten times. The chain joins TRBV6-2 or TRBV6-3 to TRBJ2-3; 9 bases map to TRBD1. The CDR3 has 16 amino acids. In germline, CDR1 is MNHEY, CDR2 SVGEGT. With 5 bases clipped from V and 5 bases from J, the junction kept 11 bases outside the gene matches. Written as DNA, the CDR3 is TGTGCCAGCAGTCCCAAAACAGGGGGCAGGGGAGATACGCAGTATTTT. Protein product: CASSPKTGGRGDTQYF.

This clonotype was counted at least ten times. CDR3: CASTLLGAGGQFF. The CDR3 DNA reads as TGTGCCAGCACCCTCCTGGGGGCGGGGGGGCAGTTCTTC. The rearrangement uses TRBV12-3 or TRBV12-4 and TRBJ2-1; 8 bases agree with TRBD2. The V segment lost 7 bases and the J segment 12 bases; nucleotides outside the gene matches: 11. CDR3 length: 13 amino acids.

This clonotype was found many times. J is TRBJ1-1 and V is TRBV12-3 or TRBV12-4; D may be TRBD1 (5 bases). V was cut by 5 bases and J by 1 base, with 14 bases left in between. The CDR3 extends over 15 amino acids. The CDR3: CASSPHGASNTEAFF. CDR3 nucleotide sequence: TGTGCCAGCAGTCCCCACGGGGCCTCGAACACTGAAGCTTTCTTT.

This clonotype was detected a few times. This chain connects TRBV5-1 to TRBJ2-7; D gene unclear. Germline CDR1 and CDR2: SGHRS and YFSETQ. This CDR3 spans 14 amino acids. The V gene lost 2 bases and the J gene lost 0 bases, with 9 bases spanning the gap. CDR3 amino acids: CASSFPGPSYEQYF. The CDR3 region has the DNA TGCGCCAGCAGCTTCCCCGGACCCTCCTACGAGCAGTACTTC.

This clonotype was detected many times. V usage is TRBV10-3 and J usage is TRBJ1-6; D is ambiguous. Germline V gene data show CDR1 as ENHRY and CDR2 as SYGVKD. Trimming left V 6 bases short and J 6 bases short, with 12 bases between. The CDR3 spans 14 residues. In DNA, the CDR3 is TGTGCCATCAGCCCGGGCACCCTTAATTCACCCCTCCACTTT. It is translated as CAISPGTLNSPLHF.

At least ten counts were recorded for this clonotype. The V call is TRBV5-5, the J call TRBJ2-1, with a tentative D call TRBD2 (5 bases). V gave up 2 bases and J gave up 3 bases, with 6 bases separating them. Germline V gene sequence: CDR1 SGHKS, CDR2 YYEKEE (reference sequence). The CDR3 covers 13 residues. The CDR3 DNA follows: TGTGCCAGCAGCTTTCGGGGCTACAATGAGCAGTTCTTC. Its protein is CASSFRGYNEQFF.

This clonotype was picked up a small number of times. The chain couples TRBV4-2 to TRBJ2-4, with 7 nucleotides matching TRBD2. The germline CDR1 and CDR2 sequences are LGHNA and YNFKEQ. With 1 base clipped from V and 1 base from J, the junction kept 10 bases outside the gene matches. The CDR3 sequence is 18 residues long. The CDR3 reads CASSQGQRVGRAKNIQYF. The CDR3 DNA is TGTGCCAGCAGCCAAGGGCAGCGGGTCGGGAGGGCCAAAAACATTCAGTACTTC.

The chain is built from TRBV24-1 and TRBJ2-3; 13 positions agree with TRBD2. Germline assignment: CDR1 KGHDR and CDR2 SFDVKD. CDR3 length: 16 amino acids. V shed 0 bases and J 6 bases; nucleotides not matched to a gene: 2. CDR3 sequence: CATSDLGLAGADTQYF. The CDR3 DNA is TGTGCCACCAGTGATTTGGGACTAGCGGGGGCGGATACGCAGTATTTT.